Presented here are 21 T cell receptor beta chains from one specimen sequenced in a study of shared clonotypes between healthy human individuals. Clones were read by immunoSEQ multiplex PCR, and TCRdb kept only the in-frame ones, dropping some. The sample holds about 610,000 clones, approximately 96% seen once. The naive CD8 population came from CD45RO-negative cells selected for CCR7, without terminally differentiated effector memory CD45RA+ cells. What was sequenced was naive CD8+ T cells sorted from blood. These receptors all come from a woman in her twenties or thirties in good health.

The J gene is TRBJ1-1, the V gene TRBV11-2; D uncertain. The CDR3 covers 10 residues. Germline CDR1 is SGHAT and CDR2 is FQNNGV. V shed 8 bases and J shed 3 bases, with 4 bases lying between them. CDR3: CASSYTEAFF. For the CDR3, the DNA is TGTGCCAGCTCTTACACTGAAGCTTTCTTT.

The chain carries TRBV6-1 and TRBJ2-1; 10 bases map to TRBD2. The CDR3 is made up of 16 amino acids. Germline V gene lookup returns CDR1 MNHNS and CDR2 SASEGT. Trimming at V came to 3 bases and at J to 4 bases, leaving 6 bases not matched to a gene. The CDR3 spells CASSDRTSGMYNEQFF. Written as DNA, the CDR3 is TGTGCCAGCAGTGACCGGACTAGCGGAATGTACAATGAGCAGTTCTTC.

The chain combines TRBV27 with TRBJ2-7; 9 bases line up with TRBD1. The J segment lost 6 bases and the V segment lost 5 bases, leaving 5 bases of the junction unmatched. CDR1 and CDR2 (germline): MNHEY, SMNVEV (reference sequence). This CDR3 is 13 amino acids long. As DNA, the CDR3 is TGTGCCAGCAGTGACAGGGGGATTAGCGAGCAGTACTTC. Translated, it gives CASSDRGISEQYF.

The rearrangement links TRBV11-3 to TRBJ2-3; D may match TRBD1 or TRBD2 (6 bases each). Germline V gene sequence: CDR1 SGHNT, CDR2 YENEEA. The V end was cut by 0 bases, the J end by 4 bases, with 14 bases between. The CDR3 sequence is 16 residues long. The CDR3 nucleotides read TGTGCCAGCAGCTTAGATCCGGGGGCCCGCCCAGATACGCAGTATTTT. Translated, it gives CASSLDPGARPDTQYF. The complete variable domain, with remaining parts taken from reference TRBV11-3 and TRBJ2-3, reads EAGVVQSPRYKIIEKKQPVAFWCNPISGHNTLYWYLQNLGQGPELLIRYENEEAVDDSQLPKDRFSAERLKGVDSTLKIQPAELGDSAVYLCASSLDPGARPDTQYFGPGTRLTVL.

The gene calls are TRBV28 and TRBJ2-3; TRBD2 matches 9 bases. V lost 3 bases to trimming and J lost 4 bases; unmatched junction nucleotides: 11. Germline CDR1 reads MDHEN; CDR2 reads SYDVKM. The CDR3 is made up of 17 amino acids. CDR3 amino acids: CASSFDWGGGGPDTQYF. CDR3 nucleotide sequence: TGTGCCAGCAGTTTCGATTGGGGCGGGGGGGGCCCAGATACGCAGTATTTT.

The rearrangement uses TRBV29-1 and TRBJ1-1; TRBD1 aligns across 9 bases. Germline CDR1 and CDR2: SQVTM and ANQGSEA. The CDR3 loop spans 14 amino acids. The junction had 10 bases not matched to a gene; V was cut back by 6 bases and J by 5 bases. The CDR3: CSVETGTGWTEAFF. The CDR3 DNA reads as TGCAGCGTCGAAACCGGGACAGGGTGGACTGAAGCTTTCTTT.

This rearrangement joins TRBV5-1 to TRBJ2-2, with a tentative D call TRBD1 (5 bases). Germline V CDR1 and CDR2: SGHRS, YFSETQ. The length of the CDR3 is 15 residues. The V end lost 5 bases, the J end lost 4 bases, and 15 bases lay between the germline ends. Written as DNA, the CDR3 is TGCGCCAGCAGTTCAGCCCTTGACAGCACCGGGGAGCTGTTTTTT. Protein: CASSSALDSTGELFF.

The table lists this clone with a count of one. CDR3 protein: CASSPGAWEPDTQYF. Written as DNA, the CDR3 is TGTGCCAGCAGTCCCGGGGCCTGGGAGCCAGATACGCAGTATTTT. The rearrangement links TRBV2 to TRBJ2-3; D may correspond to TRBD1 or TRBD2 (5 bases each). Germline V gene data show CDR1 as SNHLY and CDR2 as FYNNEI. CDR3 length equals 15 residues. The V end was cut by 5 bases, the J end by 4 bases, with 16 bases between.

The chain employs TRBV2 and TRBJ2-7; 7 nucleotides match TRBD1. The CDR3 totals 16 residues. J lost 0 bases, V lost 5 bases, and 10 bases had no gene match. Germline V CDR1 and CDR2: SNHLY, FYNNEI. CDR3 DNA: TGTGCCAGCAGTTACTTAGGGGGCCCCCTCTCCTACGAGCAGTACTTC. Translating gives CASSYLGGPLSYEQYF.

The chain links TRBV5-4 to TRBJ1-2; D ambiguous. Trimming removed 1 base from V and 8 bases from J, with 9 bases in between. This CDR3 has 12 amino acids. In germline, CDR1 is SGHNT, CDR2 YYREEE (reference sequence). DNA for the CDR3: TGTGCCAGCAGCTTGCGTGGGAAAGGCTACACCTTC. Residues: CASSLRGKGYTF.

The chain combines TRBV6-5 with TRBJ1-5; possibly TRBD1 for D (6 bases). This CDR3 has 14 amino acids. V was trimmed by 6 bases and J by 7 bases, leaving 16 bases between them. CDR1 is MNHEY and CDR2 is SVGAGI in the germline V gene. The CDR3 DNA reads TGTGCCAGCAGCTTGGACAGATATGGACAGCCCCAGCATTTT. Encoded protein: CASSLDRYGQPQHF.

This sequence joins TRBV7-9 and TRBJ2-7, with D tentatively TRBD1 or TRBD2 (5 bases each). CDR3 length: 13 amino acids. CDR1 SEHNR and CDR2 FQNEAQ come from the germline V gene (reference sequence). The ends were cut back, 5 bases at V and 0 bases at J, with 8 bases in the middle. The CDR3 protein is CASSEGSSYEQYF. The CDR3 DNA follows: TGTGCCAGCAGCGAGGGGAGCTCCTACGAGCAGTACTTC.

This chain uses TRBV9 with TRBJ2-1, with D unresolved. Trimming removed 4 bases at V and 6 bases at J, with 8 bases between. This CDR3 has 12 residues. Germline V lookup: CDR1 SGDLS, CDR2 YYNGEE. CDR3 DNA sequence: TGTGCCAGCAGCCCCCAACGCAATGAGCAGTTCTTC. Protein product: CASSPQRNEQFF. Looking up the rest from reference TRBV9 and TRBJ2-1 gives the full variable domain: DSGVTQTPKHLITATGQRVTLRCSPRSGDLSVYWYQQSLDQGLQFLIQYYNGEERAKGNILERFSAQQFPDLHSELNLSSLELGDSALYFCASSPQRNEQFFGPGTRLTVL.

This clone was counted a few times. V gene TRBV6-6 combines with J gene TRBJ2-3; D is possibly TRBD1 (6 bases). This CDR3 comprises 14 residues. Germline-derived CDR1 and CDR2 are MNHNY and SVGAGI (reference sequence). V lost 4 bases to trimming and J lost 0 bases, with 8 bases between them. The CDR3 DNA sequence: TGTGCCAGCAGTTTACAGGGAAGCACAGATACGCAGTATTTT. This encodes CASSLQGSTDTQYF.

The J gene is TRBJ1-2, the V gene TRBV9; perhaps TRBD1 as D (6 bases). With 3 bases removed from V and 2 bases from J, the gap between germline ends came to 17 bases. From germline, CDR1 is SGDLS and CDR2 YYNGEE. CDR3 size: 16 residues. The CDR3 nucleotides are TGTGCCAGCAGCGGATACGACAGGCCCTACAACTATGGCTACACCTTC. Translated: CASSGYDRPYNYGYTF.

V usage is TRBV13 and J usage is TRBJ2-4, with 9 bases that match TRBD2. The CDR3 runs 15 residues. After removal of 6 bases from V and 4 bases from J, the junction contained 7 bases not matched to a gene. The germline CDR1 and CDR2 sequences are PRHDT and FYEKMQ (reference sequence). CDR3 DNA: TGTGCCAGCAGTTCCCCTACTAGCGGGAAAAACATTCAGTACTTC. It yields the protein CASSSPTSGKNIQYF.

The chain links TRBV6-5 to TRBJ2-7; TRBD1 agrees at 8 bases. CDR1 and CDR2 (germline): MNHEY, SVGAGI. V lost 7 bases and J lost 3; bases outside the gene matches: 8. The CDR3 consists of 14 residues. The CDR3 region has the DNA TGTGCCAGCACCCTCACAGGGGGACACTACGAGCAGTACTTC. Amino acids: CASTLTGGHYEQYF.

This chain connects TRBV9 to TRBJ1-2, with unresolved D. Trimming removed 0 bases from V and 8 bases from J, with 20 bases in between. Looked up from germline, CDR1 is SGDLS and CDR2 is YYNGEE. This CDR3 is 16 amino acids long. CDR3 residues: CASSVDNGGSVYGYTF. Here the CDR3 DNA reads TGTGCCAGCAGCGTAGACAATGGCGGATCGGTATACGGCTACACCTTC.

V usage is TRBV27 and J usage is TRBJ2-5, with 7 bases identical to TRBD1. The CDR3 loop spans 16 amino acids. V dropped 2 bases and J dropped 5; count of bases not matched to a gene: 11. Germline CDR1 reads MNHEY; CDR2 reads SMNVEV (reference sequence). CDR3: CASSLSLGTAAETQYF. CDR3 bases: TGTGCCAGCAGTTTAAGCCTCGGGACAGCGGCGGAGACCCAGTACTTC.

V is TRBV6-5 and J is TRBJ2-1; D gene unclear. The germline gives CDR1 MNHEY, CDR2 SVGAGI. This CDR3 is 13 amino acids long. The germline V and J ends were trimmed by 6 bases and 7 bases, with 13 bases remaining between them. The CDR3 protein is CASSRQVWNEQFF. The CDR3 DNA follows: TGTGCCAGCAGCCGCCAGGTTTGGAATGAGCAGTTCTTC.

The V gene is TRBV7-9, the J gene TRBJ2-2; D is tentatively TRBD1 or TRBD2 (5 bases each). With 5 bases removed from V and 4 bases from J, the gap between germline ends came to 8 bases. Germline lookup yields CDR1 SEHNR and CDR2 FQNEAQ (reference sequence). The CDR3 contains 13 residues. The CDR3 reads CASSRDGTGELFF. CDR3 in DNA: TGTGCCAGCAGCCGGGACGGCACCGGGGAGCTGTTTTTT. The full variable domain, completed using reference TRBV7-9 and TRBJ2-2, is DTGVSQNPRHKITKRGQNVTFRCDPISEHNRLYWYRQTLGQGPEFLTYFQNEAQLEKSRLLSDRFSAERPKGSFSTLEIQRTEQGDSAMYLCASSRDGTGELFFGEGSRLTVL.